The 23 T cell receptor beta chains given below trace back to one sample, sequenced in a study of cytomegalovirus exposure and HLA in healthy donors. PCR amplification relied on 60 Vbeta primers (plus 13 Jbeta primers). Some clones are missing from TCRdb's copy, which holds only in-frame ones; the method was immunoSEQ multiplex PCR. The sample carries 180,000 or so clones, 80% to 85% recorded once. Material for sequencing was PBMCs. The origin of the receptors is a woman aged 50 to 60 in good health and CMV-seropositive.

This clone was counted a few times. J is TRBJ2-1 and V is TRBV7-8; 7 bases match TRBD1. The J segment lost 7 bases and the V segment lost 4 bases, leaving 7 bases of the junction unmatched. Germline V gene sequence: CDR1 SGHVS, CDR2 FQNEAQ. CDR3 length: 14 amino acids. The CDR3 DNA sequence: TGTGCCAGCAGCTCCTCGACAGGGTATAATGAGCAGTTCTTC. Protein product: CASSSSTGYNEQFF.

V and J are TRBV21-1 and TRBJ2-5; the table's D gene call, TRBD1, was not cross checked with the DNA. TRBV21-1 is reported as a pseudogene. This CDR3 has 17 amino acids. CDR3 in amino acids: CASSKLRDRGLGETQYF. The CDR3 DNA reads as TGTGCCAGCAGCAAATTAAGGGACAGAGGGCTGGGTGAGACCCAGTACTTC.

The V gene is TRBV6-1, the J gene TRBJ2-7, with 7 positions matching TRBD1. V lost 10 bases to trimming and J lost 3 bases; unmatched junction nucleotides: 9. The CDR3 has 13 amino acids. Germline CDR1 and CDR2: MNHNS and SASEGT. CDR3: CAIETGMGYEQYF. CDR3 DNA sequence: TGTGCCATCGAGACAGGGATGGGCTACGAGCAGTACTTC.

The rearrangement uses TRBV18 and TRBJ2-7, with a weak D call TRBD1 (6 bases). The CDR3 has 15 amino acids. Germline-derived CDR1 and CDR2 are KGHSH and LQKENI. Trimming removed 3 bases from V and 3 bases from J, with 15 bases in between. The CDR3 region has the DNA TGTGCCAGCTCACCGACCATGGACAGCCTCTACGAGCAGTACTTC. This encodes CASSPTMDSLYEQYF.

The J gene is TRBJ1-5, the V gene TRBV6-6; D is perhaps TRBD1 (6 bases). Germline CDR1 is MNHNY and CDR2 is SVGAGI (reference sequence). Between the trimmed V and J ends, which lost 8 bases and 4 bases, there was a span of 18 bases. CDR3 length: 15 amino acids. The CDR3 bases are TGTGCCAGCGACCTCGGGGAGGGGGGTAATCAGCCCCAGCATTTT. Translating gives CASDLGEGGNQPQHF.

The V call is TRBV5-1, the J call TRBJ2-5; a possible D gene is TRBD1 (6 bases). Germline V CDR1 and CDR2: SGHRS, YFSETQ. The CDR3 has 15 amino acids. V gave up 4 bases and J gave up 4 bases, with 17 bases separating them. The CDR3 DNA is TGCGCCAGCAGCGTACAGGGAGCGTTTGGAGAGACCCAGTACTTC. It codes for CASSVQGAFGETQYF.

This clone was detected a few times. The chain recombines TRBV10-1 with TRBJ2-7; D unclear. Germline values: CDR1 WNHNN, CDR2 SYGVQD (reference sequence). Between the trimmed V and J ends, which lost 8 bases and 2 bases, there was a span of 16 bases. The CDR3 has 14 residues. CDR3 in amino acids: CASSPGNSAYEQYF. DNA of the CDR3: TGCGCCAGCTCCCCAGGCAACTCAGCCTACGAGCAGTACTTC.

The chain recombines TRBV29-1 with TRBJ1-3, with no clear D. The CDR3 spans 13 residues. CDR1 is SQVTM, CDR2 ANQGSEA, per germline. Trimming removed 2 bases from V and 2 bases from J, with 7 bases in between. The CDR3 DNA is TGCAGCGTTGAAACGGTGGCTGGAAACACCATATATTTT. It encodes CSVETVAGNTIYF. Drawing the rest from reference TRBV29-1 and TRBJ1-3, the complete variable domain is SAVISQKPSRDICQRGTSLTIQCQVDSQVTMMFWYRQQPGQSLTLIATANQGSEATYESGFVIDKFPISRPNLTFSTLTVSNMSPEDSSIYLCSVETVAGNTIYFGEGSWLTVV.

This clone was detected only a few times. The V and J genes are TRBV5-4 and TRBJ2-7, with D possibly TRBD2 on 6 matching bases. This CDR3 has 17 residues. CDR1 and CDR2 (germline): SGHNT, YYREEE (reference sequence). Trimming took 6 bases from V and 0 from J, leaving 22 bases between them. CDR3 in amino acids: CASTFVTGSDSSYEQYF. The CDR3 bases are TGTGCCAGCACCTTCGTCACCGGGAGTGACAGCTCCTACGAGCAGTACTTC.

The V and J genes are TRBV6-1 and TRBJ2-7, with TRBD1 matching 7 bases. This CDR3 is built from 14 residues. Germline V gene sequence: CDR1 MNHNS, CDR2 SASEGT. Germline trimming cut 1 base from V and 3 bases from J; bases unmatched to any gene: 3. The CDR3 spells CASSEVGQDYEQYF. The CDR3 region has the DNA TGTGCCAGCAGTGAAGTAGGACAGGACTACGAGCAGTACTTC.

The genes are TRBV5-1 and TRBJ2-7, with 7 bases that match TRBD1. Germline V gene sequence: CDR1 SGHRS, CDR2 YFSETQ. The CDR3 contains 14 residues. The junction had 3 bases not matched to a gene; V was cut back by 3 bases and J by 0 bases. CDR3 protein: CASSYGTVSYEQYF. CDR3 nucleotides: TGCGCCAGCAGCTATGGGACAGTCTCCTACGAGCAGTACTTC. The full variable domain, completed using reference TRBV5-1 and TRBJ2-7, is KAGVTQTPRYLIKTRGQQVTLSCSPISGHRSVSWYQQTPGQGLQFLFEYFSETQRNKGNFPGRFSGRQFSNSRSEMNVSTLELGDSALYLCASSYGTVSYEQYFGPGTRLTVT.

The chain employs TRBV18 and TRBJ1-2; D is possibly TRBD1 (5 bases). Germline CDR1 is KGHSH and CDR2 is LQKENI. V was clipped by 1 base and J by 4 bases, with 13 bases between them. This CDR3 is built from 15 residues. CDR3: CASSPLLRDSYGYTF. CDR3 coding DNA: TGTGCCAGCTCACCACTCCTCAGGGATAGCTATGGCTACACCTTC.

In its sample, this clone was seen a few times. The CDR3 sequence is CASSVVGAPTSDTQYF. Here the CDR3 DNA reads TGTGCCAGCAGCGTAGTTGGGGCTCCCACCTCAGATACGCAGTATTTT. This chain joins TRBV9 and TRBJ2-3; a weak D match, TRBD1 (5 bases). The CDR3 has 16 residues. Germline CDR1 SGDLS, CDR2 YYNGEE. Trimming shortened V by 0 bases and J by 4 bases, and 15 bases separated the two germline ends.

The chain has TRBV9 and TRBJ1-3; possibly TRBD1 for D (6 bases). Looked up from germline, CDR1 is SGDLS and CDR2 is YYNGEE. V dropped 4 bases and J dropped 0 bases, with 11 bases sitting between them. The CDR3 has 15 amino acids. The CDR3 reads CASSMTGSSGNTIYF. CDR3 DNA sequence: TGTGCCAGCAGCATGACAGGCTCCTCTGGAAACACCATATATTTT.

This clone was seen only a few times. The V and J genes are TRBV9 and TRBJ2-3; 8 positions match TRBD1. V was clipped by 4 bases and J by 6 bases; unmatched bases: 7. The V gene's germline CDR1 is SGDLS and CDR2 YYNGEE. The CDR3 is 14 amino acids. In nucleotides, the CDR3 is TGTGCCAGCAGCTTTCGGACAGGGCTGGATACGCAGTATTTT. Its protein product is CASSFRTGLDTQYF.

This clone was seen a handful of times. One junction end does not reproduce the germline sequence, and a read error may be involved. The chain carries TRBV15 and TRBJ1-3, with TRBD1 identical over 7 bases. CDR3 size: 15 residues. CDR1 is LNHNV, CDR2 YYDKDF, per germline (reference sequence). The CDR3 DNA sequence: TGTGCCACCAGCCCCCGGAGGGGGCCTGGTAACACCATATATTTT. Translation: CATSPRRGPGNTIYF.

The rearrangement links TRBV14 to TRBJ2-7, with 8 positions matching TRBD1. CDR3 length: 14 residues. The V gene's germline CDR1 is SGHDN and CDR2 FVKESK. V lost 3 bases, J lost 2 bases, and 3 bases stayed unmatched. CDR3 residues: CASSHGQGPYEQYF. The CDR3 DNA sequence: TGTGCCAGCAGCCACGGACAGGGCCCCTACGAGCAGTACTTC.

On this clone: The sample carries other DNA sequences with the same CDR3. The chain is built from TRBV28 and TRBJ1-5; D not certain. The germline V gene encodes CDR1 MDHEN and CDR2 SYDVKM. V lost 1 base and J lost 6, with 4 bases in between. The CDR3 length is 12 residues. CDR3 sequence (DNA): TGTGCCAGCAGTTTATCGGGTCAGCCCCAGCATTTT. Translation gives CASSLSGQPQHF.

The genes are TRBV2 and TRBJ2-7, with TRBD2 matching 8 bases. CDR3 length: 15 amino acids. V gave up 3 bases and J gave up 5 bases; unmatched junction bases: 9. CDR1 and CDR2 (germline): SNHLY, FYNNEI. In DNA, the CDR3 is TGTGCCAGCAGTGATCTACTAGCGGTACACCACGAGCAGTACTTC. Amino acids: CASSDLLAVHHEQYF. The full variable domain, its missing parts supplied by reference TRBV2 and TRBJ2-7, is EPEVTQTPSHQVTQMGQEVILRCVPISNHLYFYWYRQILGQKVEFLVSFYNNEISEKSEIFDDQFSVERPDGSNFTLKIRSTKLEDSAMYFCASSDLLAVHHEQYFGPGTRLTVT.

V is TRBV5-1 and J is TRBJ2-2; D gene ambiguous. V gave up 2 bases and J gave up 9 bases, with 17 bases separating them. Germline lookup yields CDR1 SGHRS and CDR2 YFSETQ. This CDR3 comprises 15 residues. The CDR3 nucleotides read TGCGCCAGCAGCTTTGAACCCCTGACATTAAGGGAGCTGTTTTTT. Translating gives CASSFEPLTLRELFF.

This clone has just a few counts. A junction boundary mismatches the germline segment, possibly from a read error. For the CDR3, the DNA is TGTTCCAGCAGCTTATTAACCACTTATTATGGCTACACCTTC. This codes for CSSSLLTTYYGYTF. The rearrangement links TRBV7-9 to TRBJ1-2, with D hard to call. The germline V gene has CDR1 SEHNR and CDR2 FQNEAQ (reference sequence). The length of the CDR3 is 14 residues. The entire variable domain, with the rest obtained from reference TRBV7-9 and TRBJ1-2, is as follows: DTGVSQNPRHKITKRGQNVTFRCDPISEHNRLYWYRQTLGQGPEFLTYFQNEAQLEKSRLLSDRFSAERPKGSFSTLEIQRTEQGDSAMYLCSSSLLTTYYGYTFGSGTRLTVV.

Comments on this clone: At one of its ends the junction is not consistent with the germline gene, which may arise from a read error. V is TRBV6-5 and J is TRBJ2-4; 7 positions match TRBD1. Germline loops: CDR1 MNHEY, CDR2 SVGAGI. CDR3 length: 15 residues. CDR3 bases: TGTGCCAGCAGTCGCTCGGGACAGAGCAAAAACAGTCAGTACTTC. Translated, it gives CASSRSGQSKNSQYF.

DNA for the CDR3: TGCGCCAGCAGTGAAAGGCCAGTAGCTGGCTACACCTTC. This codes for CASSERPVAGYTF. The chain couples TRBV10-2 to TRBJ1-2; D is undetermined. The CDR3 sequence is 13 residues long. Germline V CDR1 and CDR2: WSHSY, SAAADI. Trimming took off 3 bases at V and 7 bases at J, with 12 bases between the two ends.